Below are 30 T cell receptor beta chains sequenced from a single sample in a study of T cell responses to AZD1222 COVID-19 vaccine. Profiling relied on immunoSEQ multiplex PCR, and the TCRdb table lists in-frame clones only, not all of them. The sample yields roughly 50,000 clones, around nine tenths seen once. The material sequenced was peripheral blood, taken on day 0 of AZD1222 vaccination. The receptors derive from an adult in good health.

The chain uses TRBV27 and TRBJ2-3; TRBD2 is a possible D gene (7 bases). This CDR3 region has 14 residues. The V and J ends lost 2 bases and 4 bases respectively, with 10 bases between them. The germline V gene has CDR1 MNHEY and CDR2 SMNVEV (reference sequence). In nucleotides, the CDR3 is TGTGCCAGCAGTTTAGGGGGGGCAGCAGATACGCAGTATTTT. It encodes CASSLGGAADTQYF.

This clone was recorded only once. The chain has TRBV6-4 and TRBJ2-3; 9 bases are shared with TRBD2. The CDR3 totals 14 residues. Germline-derived CDR1 and CDR2 are MRHNA and SNTAGT. Unmatched junction bases numbered 0, after V lost 4 bases and J lost 1 base. CDR3 loop: CASSVAGGTDTQYF. The CDR3 DNA reads TGTGCCAGCAGTGTAGCGGGGGGCACAGATACGCAGTATTTT.

In this sample, this clone turned up once. The J gene is TRBJ2-5, the V gene TRBV7-2; TRBD2 matches at 14 bases. V lost 5 bases to trimming and J lost 5 bases; unmatched junction nucleotides: 4. The CDR3 runs 15 residues. Germline V gene data show CDR1 as SGHTA and CDR2 as FQGNSA. The CDR3 DNA is TGTGCCAGCAGCCCGAGGACTAGCGGGAGGGAGACCCAGTACTTC. Its translation is CASSPRTSGRETQYF.

The chain couples TRBV6-4 to TRBJ2-1; D perhaps matches TRBD1 (6 bases). This CDR3 is 15 amino acids long. V was clipped by 6 bases and J by 8 bases, with 20 bases between them. CDR1 and CDR2 from the germline V gene are MRHNA and SNTAGT. The DNA of the CDR3 is TGTGCCAGCAGCCCGGACAGAGGCGGGTTCTATGAGCAGTTCTTC. Translating it yields CASSPDRGGFYEQFF.

The chain has TRBV30 and TRBJ1-2; D is perhaps TRBD1 (5 bases). This CDR3 is built from 16 residues. V dropped 2 bases and J dropped 0 bases, with 16 bases sitting between them. CDR1 and CDR2 from the germline V gene are GTSNPN and SVGIG (reference sequence). The CDR3 is CAWSRGQGTANYGYTF. In DNA, the CDR3 is TGTGCCTGGAGTCGGGGTCAGGGCACCGCTAACTATGGCTACACCTTC. The variable domain in full, completed from reference TRBV30 and TRBJ1-2, reads SQTIHQWPATLVQPVGSPLSLECTVEGTSNPNLYWYRQAAGRGLQLLFYSVGIGQISSEVPQNLSASRPQDRQFILSSKKLLLSDSGFYLCAWSRGQGTANYGYTFGSGTRLTVV.

This clone was detected only a few times. The rearrangement links TRBV4-2 to TRBJ1-4; 7 bases fit TRBD1. CDR3 length: 15 amino acids. The ends lost 4 bases at V and 2 bases at J; junction bases unmatched: 4. Germline V gene lookup returns CDR1 LGHNA and CDR2 YNFKEQ. Here the CDR3 DNA reads TGTGCCAGCAGCCCCCACAGGGGTACTAATGAAAAACTGTTTTTT. Encoded protein: CASSPHRGTNEKLFF.

The genes are TRBV5-8 and TRBJ2-6, with D possibly matching TRBD1 (5 bases). The CDR3 totals 14 residues. In germline, CDR1 is SGHTS, CDR2 YDEGEE. Trimming removed 4 bases at V and 4 bases at J, with 9 bases between. Here the CDR3 reads CASSPGRGANVLTF. For the CDR3, the DNA is TGTGCCAGCAGCCCAGGGCGAGGGGCCAACGTCCTGACTTTC.

The rearrangement joins TRBV7-9 to TRBJ1-6; the D gene is possibly TRBD1 (5 bases). CDR3 length: 13 residues. CDR1 is SEHNR, CDR2 FQNEAQ, per germline (reference sequence). Deletions cut 4 bases from V and 9 bases from J, with 10 bases between. This CDR3 reads CASSSQGRSPLHF. As DNA, the CDR3 is TGTGCCAGCAGCTCCCAGGGACGTTCACCCCTCCACTTT. The full variable domain, rest sourced from reference TRBV7-9 and TRBJ1-6, is DTGVSQNPRHKITKRGQNVTFRCDPISEHNRLYWYRQTLGQGPEFLTYFQNEAQLEKSRLLSDRFSAERPKGSFSTLEIQRTEQGDSAMYLCASSSQGRSPLHFGNGTRLTVT.

The genes are TRBV4-1 and TRBJ1-5, with D unresolved. The CDR3 is 13 residues long. V dropped 0 bases and J dropped 5 bases, with 5 bases sitting between them. Per the germline V gene, CDR1 is MGHRA and CDR2 is YSYEKL. The CDR3 loop is CASSQDQDQPQHF. The CDR3 DNA follows: TGCGCCAGCAGCCAAGATCAGGATCAGCCCCAGCATTTT.

The rearrangement links TRBV6-2 or TRBV6-3 to TRBJ1-5; D might be TRBD1 (5 bases). The V and J ends lost 2 bases and 6 bases respectively, with 11 bases between them. This CDR3 comprises 14 residues. The V gene's germline CDR1 is MNHEY and CDR2 SVGEGT. The CDR3 reads CASSYRGDGQPQHF. In DNA form, the CDR3 reads TGTGCCAGCAGTTACCGAGGGGACGGTCAGCCCCAGCATTTT.

This chain links TRBV12-5 with TRBJ2-7; TRBD1 aligns across 7 bases. The V and J ends lost 6 bases and 1 base, in that order; junction bases with no gene match: 6. The germline V gene has CDR1 LGHNT and CDR2 FRNRAP. CDR3 length: 14 residues. The CDR3 coding sequence is TGTGCTAGTGGGCCCCAGGGACAGTCCTACGAGCAGTACTTC. It is translated as CASGPQGQSYEQYF.

The chain links TRBV6-5 to TRBJ1-5, with TRBD1 identical over 8 bases. In germline, CDR1 is MNHEY, CDR2 SVGAGI. This CDR3 region has 15 residues. With V trimmed by 7 bases and J by 2 bases, 7 bases remained unmatched. CDR3 sequence (DNA): TGTGCCAGCATCTTAGACAGGGGAGGCAATCAGCCCCAGCATTTT. Its protein is CASILDRGGNQPQHF.

The table lists this clone with a few counts. This rearrangement joins TRBV27 to TRBJ2-7; 7 bases fit TRBD2. Trimming removed 2 bases from V and 3 bases from J; junction bases left unmatched: 10. The germline V gene has CDR1 MNHEY and CDR2 SMNVEV (reference sequence). CDR3 size: 16 residues. The CDR3 DNA reads as TGTGCCAGCAGTTTAGTAGGCGGGACTACACTCTACGAGCAGTACTTC. This translates into CASSLVGGTTLYEQYF.

The chain couples TRBV12-3 or TRBV12-4 to TRBJ1-4; the D gene is possibly TRBD1 (6 bases). V was cut by 5 bases and J by 8 bases, with 12 bases left in between. The CDR3 runs to 13 residues. DNA of the CDR3: TGTGCCAGCAGTGGTACAGGGCGAGAAAAACTGTTTTTT. Translation gives CASSGTGREKLFF.

The chain has TRBV7-9 and TRBJ1-3; D gene unclear. This CDR3 has 18 amino acids. The germline V and J ends were trimmed by 4 bases and 0 bases, with 19 bases remaining between them. Per the germline V gene, CDR1 is SEHNR and CDR2 is FQNEAQ (reference sequence). The CDR3 loop reads CASSSPALASYSGNTIYF. CDR3 coding DNA: TGTGCCAGCAGCTCCCCGGCCCTAGCGTCCTACTCTGGAAACACCATATATTTT.

The V gene is TRBV27, the J gene TRBJ2-7; D may be TRBD1 (8 bases). CDR1 MNHEY and CDR2 SMNVEV come from the germline V gene (reference sequence). The germline V and J ends were trimmed by 5 bases and 6 bases, with 20 bases remaining between them. The CDR3 sequence is 15 residues long. DNA of the CDR3: TGTGCCAGCAGTCGTATCAGGACAGGGAGGGCCGAGCAGTACTTC. Residues: CASSRIRTGRAEQYF.

The chain employs TRBV5-6 and TRBJ2-3; TRBD2 matches at 13 bases. Germline loops: CDR1 SGHDT, CDR2 YYEEEE. The CDR3 is made up of 16 amino acids. V was clipped by 3 bases and J by 4 bases; unmatched bases: 5. CDR3: CASSSSLAGGPDTQYF. DNA of the CDR3: TGTGCCAGCAGCTCATCACTAGCGGGGGGGCCAGATACGCAGTATTTT.

The rearrangement uses TRBV6-5 and TRBJ2-7; tentatively, D is TRBD2 (6 bases). The V end lost 3 bases, the J end lost 0 bases, and 12 bases lay between the germline ends. Germline V gene sequence: CDR1 MNHEY, CDR2 SVGAGI. The CDR3 totals 15 residues. The CDR3 DNA sequence: TGTGCCAGCAGTTATGGGGCGGGGAGCTCCTACGAGCAGTACTTC. Encoded protein: CASSYGAGSSYEQYF.

This chain joins TRBV9 and TRBJ2-2; D is undetermined. Germline lookup yields CDR1 SGDLS and CDR2 YYNGEE. The CDR3 totals 13 residues. The V and J ends lost 0 bases and 7 bases respectively, with 7 bases between them. In DNA form, the CDR3 reads TGTGCCAGCAGCGTAGTATTTGGCGGGGAGCTGTTTTTT. Its translation is CASSVVFGGELFF.

V is TRBV7-9 and J is TRBJ1-2, with a possible D match to TRBD1 (6 bases). Per the germline V gene, CDR1 is SEHNR and CDR2 is FQNEAQ (reference sequence). V lost 4 bases to trimming and J lost 5 bases, with 17 bases between them. The CDR3 is 15 amino acids. CDR3 protein: CASSSVGVDSYGYTF. CDR3 DNA sequence: TGTGCCAGCAGCTCAGTTGGGGTGGACAGTTATGGCTACACCTTC.

J is TRBJ2-7 and V is TRBV4-2; 7 nucleotides line up with TRBD2. The CDR3 consists of 16 residues. J lost 5 bases, V lost 1 base, and 11 bases had no gene match. Per the germline V gene, CDR1 is LGHNA and CDR2 is YNFKEQ. The CDR3 DNA reads as TGTGCCAGCAGCCAAGCTAGGTCTAGCGGACCTGACGAGCAGTACTTC. Protein: CASSQARSSGPDEQYF.

V is TRBV7-9 and J is TRBJ2-7; 10 positions agree with TRBD1. Germline lookup yields CDR1 SEHNR and CDR2 FQNEAQ (reference sequence). V gave up 4 bases and J gave up 5 bases; unmatched junction bases: 8. This CDR3 contains 15 residues. This chain's CDR3 is CASSSRTGGPHEQYF. Written as DNA, the CDR3 is TGTGCCAGCAGCTCCCGGACAGGGGGTCCCCACGAGCAGTACTTC.

The chain has TRBV10-3 and TRBJ1-6; D possibly corresponds to TRBD1 (5 bases). The germline V gene encodes CDR1 ENHRY and CDR2 SYGVKD. The CDR3 is 14 amino acids. Trimming took 7 bases from V and 7 from J, leaving 14 bases between them. CDR3 in DNA: TGTGCCATCACGGGCGGGGCAGCCAATTCACCCCTCCACTTT. It specifies CAITGGAANSPLHF.

V gene TRBV7-2 combines with J gene TRBJ1-2, with 11 bases identical to TRBD1. Germline CDR1 and CDR2: SGHTA and FQGNSA. V lost 0 bases to trimming and J lost 13 bases; unmatched junction nucleotides: 4. This CDR3 is 13 amino acids long. CDR3 DNA sequence: TGTGCCAGCAGCTTAGCGGGACAGGGGGTTTCCACCTTC. As protein: CASSLAGQGVSTF.

The V gene is TRBV27, the J gene TRBJ2-1; D unclear. The CDR3 length is 15 residues. Germline values: CDR1 MNHEY, CDR2 SMNVEV (reference sequence). Trimming pared 2 bases from V and 0 bases from J, leaving 8 bases between. DNA for the CDR3: TGTGCCAGCAGTTTAGTCCTGAGCTCCTACAATGAGCAGTTCTTC. Amino acid sequence: CASSLVLSSYNEQFF.

This chain connects TRBV5-1 to TRBJ1-3; D gene uncertain. CDR3 size: 15 residues. From germline, CDR1 is SGHRS and CDR2 YFSETQ. V was trimmed by 0 bases and J by 3 bases, leaving 10 bases between them. CDR3 in amino acids: CASSLANTGGNTIYF. For the CDR3, the DNA is TGCGCCAGCAGCTTGGCCAACACGGGTGGAAACACCATATATTTT.

The genes are TRBV5-1 and TRBJ1-1; TRBD1 matches at 7 bases. The CDR3 loop spans 13 amino acids. Trimming took 2 bases from V and 5 from J; bases not matched to a gene: 3. Germline loops: CDR1 SGHRS, CDR2 YFSETQ. CDR3 amino acids: CASSFQGGTEAFF. CDR3 sequence (DNA): TGCGCCAGCAGCTTTCAGGGGGGGACTGAAGCTTTCTTT.

The chain carries TRBV13 and TRBJ2-7; D remains unclear. The ends were cut back, 5 bases at V and 2 bases at J, with 7 bases in the middle. The CDR3 length is 12 residues. Germline assignment: CDR1 PRHDT and CDR2 FYEKMQ (reference sequence). The CDR3 sequence: CASSPVTYEQYF. The CDR3, as DNA: TGTGCCAGCAGCCCCGTTACCTACGAGCAGTACTTC.

This sequence joins TRBV5-4 and TRBJ1-3, with D unresolved. CDR1 SGHNT and CDR2 YYREEE come from the germline V gene (reference sequence). This CDR3 region has 16 residues. V lost 0 bases and J lost 0, with 10 bases in between. This chain's CDR3 is CASSLGALSSGNTIYF. CDR3 bases: TGTGCCAGCAGCTTGGGGGCACTAAGCTCTGGAAACACCATATATTTT.

This clone was seen a handful of times. The chain joins TRBV7-9 to TRBJ1-1; possible D gene TRBD1, 6 bases. Germline CDR1 is SEHNR and CDR2 is FQNEAQ (reference sequence). Trimming left V 8 bases short and J 8 bases short, with 15 bases between. There are 12 residues in the CDR3. The CDR3 DNA sequence: TGTGCCAGCGGCCCTCAGGGGCCCGAAGCTTTCTTT. As protein: CASGPQGPEAFF.